One and the same sample provided the 9 T cell receptor beta chains below, sequenced in a study of OX40 agonist ivuxolimab in advanced cancers. Profiling relied on immunoSEQ multiplex PCR, and the TCRdb table lists in-frame clones only, not all of them. Here the sample spans about 23,000 clones, 65% to 80% being singletons. Here the sequenced sample was CD4+ or CD8+ T cells sorted from blood, taken in a trial of the OX40 agonist ivuxolimab. These receptors all come from an adult with an advanced solid tumor such as melanoma, head and neck, liver or kidney cancer.

The chain combines TRBV7-3 with TRBJ1-1, with D perhaps matching TRBD1 (5 bases). Germline CDR1 SGHTA, CDR2 FQGTGA. CDR3 length: 14 amino acids. The V end was cut by 2 bases, the J end by 1 base, with 8 bases between. In DNA form, the CDR3 reads TGTGCCAGCAGCTTAGCGGGGGGGAACACTGAAGCTTTCTTT. Protein product: CASSLAGGNTEAFF.

The gene calls are TRBV29-1 and TRBJ2-7, with TRBD2 matching over 9 bases. V lost 7 bases to trimming and J lost 0 bases; unmatched junction nucleotides: 10. CDR1 SQVTM and CDR2 ANQGSEA come from the germline V gene. The CDR3 has 15 amino acids. This chain's CDR3 is CSATLAGDSSYEQYF. The CDR3 coding sequence is TGCAGCGCAACCTTAGCGGGGGATAGCTCCTACGAGCAGTACTTC.

J is TRBJ2-3 and V is TRBV11-2; tentatively, D is TRBD1 or TRBD2 (5 bases each). Germline CDR1 is SGHAT and CDR2 is FQNNGV. The V and J ends lost 4 bases and 4 bases respectively, with 18 bases between them. CDR3 length: 16 residues. In DNA, the CDR3 is TGTGCCAGCAGCTCGTGGTTCGGGGCCAGTTCAGATACGCAGTATTTT. Its translation: CASSSWFGASSDTQYF.

The V and J genes are TRBV10-1 and TRBJ1-1; no clear D. Between the trimmed V and J ends, which lost 7 bases and 13 bases, there was a span of 10 bases. Germline V gene lookup returns CDR1 WNHNN and CDR2 SYGVQD (reference sequence). CDR3 length: 9 residues. CDR3 nucleotides: TGCGCCAGCATCATGACTAATTTCTTT. Its translation: CASIMTNFF.

The chain uses TRBV7-2 and TRBJ2-7; weak D call: TRBD2 (6 bases). Germline CDR1 SGHTA, CDR2 FQGNSA. V was pared by 1 base and J by 2 bases, with 12 bases between. This CDR3 is built from 15 residues. CDR3 in DNA: TGTGCCAGCAGCTTAGAGGCGGGATTAACCTACGAGCAGTACTTC. Encoded protein: CASSLEAGLTYEQYF. The entire variable domain, with the rest obtained from reference TRBV7-2 and TRBJ2-7, is as follows: GAGVSQSPSNKVTEKGKDVELRCDPISGHTALYWYRQSLGQGLEFLIYFQGNSAPDKSGLPSDRFSAERTGGSVSTLTIQRTQQEDSAVYLCASSLEAGLTYEQYFGPGTRLTVT.

This chain uses TRBV5-1 with TRBJ2-1, with D tentatively TRBD2 (5 bases). This CDR3 is 16 amino acids long. V lost 5 bases to trimming and J lost 0 bases, with 15 bases between them. Germline V gene sequence: CDR1 SGHRS, CDR2 YFSETQ. This CDR3 is CASSPTDWGSYNEQFF. The DNA for the CDR3 is TGCGCCAGCAGTCCGACGGACTGGGGCTCCTACAATGAGCAGTTCTTC.

This clone is a singleton in its sample. This rearrangement joins TRBV6-6 to TRBJ2-1, with D maybe TRBD2 (5 bases). The CDR3 extends over 12 amino acids. Deletions cut 6 bases from V and 8 bases from J, with 11 bases between. From germline, CDR1 is MNHNY and CDR2 SVGAGI (reference sequence). The CDR3: CASSLLGDEQFF. The CDR3 DNA reads TGTGCCAGCAGCTTGCTCGGGGATGAGCAGTTCTTC.

J is TRBJ1-6 and V is TRBV7-2, with D possibly TRBD1 on 5 matching bases. Germline lookup yields CDR1 SGHTA and CDR2 FQGNSA. Trimming removed 10 bases at V and 3 bases at J, with 13 bases between. This CDR3 contains 14 residues. The CDR3 protein is CATRGGDYNSPLHF. DNA for the CDR3: TGTGCCACCCGGGGGGGGGACTATAATTCACCCCTCCACTTT.

V and J are TRBV5-6 and TRBJ1-5; D remains unclear. This CDR3 is built from 17 residues. The germline V gene has CDR1 SGHDT and CDR2 YYEEEE. V was cut by 2 bases and J by 4 bases, with 19 bases left in between. In DNA, the CDR3 is TGTGCCAGCAGCTTTTGGGGAGCCAGCCCGGGTAATCAGCCCCAGCATTTT. It translates to CASSFWGASPGNQPQHF.